What follows describes a single T cell receptor (beta chain). This record belongs to a study of blood T cell repertoires in COVID-19. Study processing details: Amplification from reference gene primers served as the basis for estimated nucleated cell counts. Method: immunoSEQ multiplex PCR; TCRdb's copy keeps in-frame clones and lacks some. V and J calls and clone size are copied from that table; D and trimming were computed from the DNA. The sample includes about 55,000 clones, 85% to 90% of them seen just once. The clonotype comes from a man between 60 and 75 years old with active COVID-19. Sequencing input: peripheral blood.

This chain's CDR3 is CASSLGTSAYEQYF. CDR3 DNA: TGTGCCAGCAGCCTAGGGACTAGCGCCTACGAGCAGTACTTC. This chain connects TRBV9 to TRBJ2-7; the match to TRBD2 covers 10 bases. J lost 2 bases, V lost 4 bases, and 3 bases had no gene match. From germline, CDR1 is SGDLS and CDR2 YYNGEE. The CDR3 is made up of 14 amino acids.